This T cell receptor (beta chain) is drawn from a study of regulatory T cells in long-lasting Graves disease. Germline assignment: CDR1 DFQATT and CDR2 SNEGSKA (reference sequence). This CDR3 has 16 amino acids. V lost 1 base and J 1 base, leaving 17 bases between the germline ends. Time point defined: newly diagnosed GD, antithyroid drugs for less than 3 months. The TCR library was prepared using RNA isolated from PBMCs. HTBI primers from iRepertoire and Arm-PCR of CDR3 regions yielded the TCR beta libraries. TCRdb used MiXCR to reprocess the multiplex PCR reads, holding one entry per CDR3 protein. The data hold 580,000 or so distinct CDR3 sequences, with 16% observed a single time. The same data also went into a second study, on T cells in Graves' hyperthyroidism and ophthalmopathy. That investigation notes: Ophthalmopathy prediction by the model preceded onset by a median approximately 6.1 months.

This specimen was peripheral blood mononuclear cells (PBMCs), taken at new diagnosis, from a patient treated with antithyroid drugs. This clonotype was obtained from a man aged 18 to 29 with Graves disease. The V and J genes are TRBV20-1 and TRBJ2-7, with TRBD2 as a possible D gene (5 bases). The CDR3 here is CSARGGSRDGSYEQYF. In DNA, the CDR3 is TGCAGTGCTAGAGGCGGATCGAGGGATGGGTCCTACGAGCAGTACTTC.